The entry that follows covers one T cell receptor beta chain sequence. As yet, its antigen is unknown. The source of the sample is a study of CD8 T cells in ankylosing spondylitis. Study conclusions and caveats: Made up of under ten highly homologous variants, a TCR beta motif appeared characteristic of ankylosing spondylitis blood.

This CDR3 is built from 13 residues. Germline CDR1 is SNHLY and CDR2 is FYNNEI. V gave up 4 bases and J gave up 6 bases, with 12 bases separating them. MiXCR was run by TCRdb on the 5' RACE reads, yielding one entry per CDR3 protein. The sample records approximately 100,000 distinct CDR3 sequences, less than 25% being singletons. The sequenced sample consisted of synovial fluid, either unsorted or a sorted T cell fraction (not recorded which). This chain connects TRBV2 to TRBJ1-2; D might be TRBD1 (6 bases). This receptor was obtained from a male donor with ankylosing spondylitis. The DNA for the CDR3 is TGTGCCAGCAGTGGTACAGGGCGGGATGGCTACACCTTC. Translation gives CASSGTGRDGYTF.